This T cell receptor (beta chain) was observed in a study of T cell repertoires in cytomegalovirus infection. Across the whole study: CMV infection plus the matching HLA type was flagged by public TCR beta signatures. General study results and limits: Summed frequency of public TCR beta families distinguished CMV carriers with the relevant HLA. The ex vivo response was dominated by HLA-C-restricted CMV-specific TCR beta clonotypes.

TCRdb re-called the reads through MiXCR, storing one row per CDR3 protein. Altogether around 71,000 distinct CDR3 sequences are present, roughly 37% being singletons, with the ten largest covering just over 90%. V was clipped by 4 bases and J by 0 bases; unmatched bases: 6. This CDR3 comprises 17 residues. Germline V gives CDR1 MRHNA, CDR2 SNTAGT. Concerning this clonotype: Its antigen is unknown.

The specimen was CD8+ T cells from cultured PBMCs, collected from culture after CMV antigen stimulation. This sequence originates from a human donor in good health (CMV status not recorded). Some clones in this sample may be carry-over from other donors' samples. V gene TRBV6-4 combines with J gene TRBJ2-6; 7 nucleotides line up with TRBD2. The CDR3 loop is CASSGEGGTSGANVLTF. CDR3 in DNA: TGTGCCAGCAGTGGGGAGGGCGGAACCTCTGGGGCCAACGTCCTGACTTTC.